These 3 T cell receptor beta chains share one sample of origin, sequenced in a study of cytomegalovirus exposure and HLA in healthy donors. Use of 60 Vbeta and 13 Jbeta primers characterized the PCR. The assay was immunoSEQ multiplex PCR, and TCRdb's table has in-frame clones only and misses some. This table has 250,000 to 300,000 clones, about four fifths appearing once. Input material: PBMCs. The receptors stem from a middle-aged woman in good health and CMV-seropositive.

The DNA of the CDR3 is TGTGCCAGCAGGTCAGGGGGGAATTCACCCCTCCACTTT. This sequence encodes CASRSGGNSPLHF. This chain connects TRBV28 to TRBJ1-6, with 7 bases fitting TRBD1. The length of the CDR3 is 13 residues. Germline V gives CDR1 MDHEN, CDR2 SYDVKM. The V and J ends lost 6 bases and 7 bases, in that order; junction bases with no gene match: 3.

This clone was counted a few times. The chain has TRBV11-2 and TRBJ1-5; D ambiguous. This CDR3 has 15 residues. Germline V gene data show CDR1 as SGHAT and CDR2 as FQNNGV. V dropped 0 bases and J dropped 3 bases, with 9 bases sitting between them. The CDR3 protein is CASSLDSGSNQPQHF. The CDR3 DNA reads TGTGCCAGCAGCTTAGATAGCGGGTCCAATCAGCCCCAGCATTTT. Together with reference TRBV11-2 and TRBJ1-5, the CDR3 gives the full variable domain: EAGVAQSPRYKIIEKRQSVAFWCNPISGHATLYWYQQILGQGPKLLIQFQNNGVVDDSQLPKDRFSAERLKGVDSTLKIQPAKLEDSAVYLCASSLDSGSNQPQHFGDGTRLSIL.

This chain uses TRBV2 with TRBJ2-3; possibly TRBD2 for D (5 bases). The CDR3 totals 16 residues. The germline CDR1 and CDR2 sequences are SNHLY and FYNNEI. The V end was cut by 6 bases, the J end by 2 bases, with 18 bases between. The CDR3 loop reads CASSLGVSRDTDTQYF. As DNA, the CDR3 is TGTGCCAGCAGCCTCGGGGTTAGTCGGGACACAGATACGCAGTATTTT.